The clone carrying this T cell receptor beta chain was seen many times. These data belong to a study of read filtering for tumor transcriptome and immune sequencing. This library used approximately 0.4 ug RNA and molecular barcoded adaptors spanning alpha/delta and beta/gamma chains. MiXCR, run by TCRdb on the reads, gives a single entry per CDR3 protein. The sample carries under 60,000 distinct CDR3 sequences, about 19% recorded once. Every patient had bone marrow sampled while the disease was active. CDR3 size: 16 residues. Trimming cost V 3 bases and J 0 bases, with 11 bases left between them. Germline V gene sequence: CDR1 SGHTA, CDR2 FQGTGA.

The gene calls are TRBV7-3 and TRBJ2-2; D is unclear. The source is a donor aged 40 or over with multiple myeloma. Source material: a population of CD138-negative cells sorted from bone marrow. CDR3 nucleotide sequence: TGTGCCAGCAGCTTGAGGCGGACGACGAACACCGGGGAGCTGTTTTTT. Encoded protein: CASSLRRTTNTGELFF.